This T cell receptor (beta chain) was found in a study of T cell responses to AZD1222 COVID-19 vaccine. Study conclusions and caveats: Repertoires were obtained solely post-peak T cell response. Mostly white British, mostly female donors; authors suggested clonal diversity may be underestimated. A reported finding is that nearly half of spike-specific TCRs target unmutated variant regions. Baseline seropositivity characterized only 5 to 7 AZD1222 recipients.

As to this clone: Antigen: not known.

V dropped 4 bases and J dropped 10; count of bases not matched to a gene: 4. The CDR3 is 14 residues long. Germline lookup yields CDR1 LGHDT and CDR2 YNNKEL (reference sequence). Sequencing used immunoSEQ multiplex PCR; TCRdb keeps in-frame clones, though not all of them. The sample contains under 200,000 clones, roughly 92% of which appear only once. The specimen comprised peripheral blood, sampled on day 0 of AZD1222 vaccination. The V and J genes are TRBV3-1 (or the pseudogene TRBV3-2) and TRBJ1-6; the match to TRBD1 covers 10 bases. The TCR originated in an adult in good health. In DNA, the CDR3 is TGTGCCAGCAGCCGGACAGGGGGGTTGTCACCCCTCCACTTT. It is translated as CASSRTGGLSPLHF.